Following are 30 T cell receptor beta chains from one sample sequenced in a study of immune characteristics of hereditary and idiopathic chronic pancreatitis. Chronic pancreatitis tissue was collected during total pancreatectomy with islet autotransplantation. Profiling relied on immunoSEQ multiplex PCR, and the TCRdb table lists in-frame clones only, not all of them. The sample shows about 1,400 clones, about 69% of them seen only once. The sequenced material came from pancreas tissue with hereditary chronic pancreatitis. These receptors all come from a human donor with chronic pancreatitis.

This clone appeared a single time. V and J are TRBV10-2 and TRBJ1-4; D unresolved. Trimming took 2 bases from V and 8 from J, leaving 6 bases between them. The length of the CDR3 is 12 residues. Germline CDR1 reads WSHSY; CDR2 reads SAAADI. DNA for the CDR3: TGCGCCAGCAGTGAGAGGCGGGAAAAACTGTTTTTT. The encoded protein is CASSERREKLFF.

The chain carries TRBV5-6 and TRBJ2-7, with D unclear. This CDR3 is 12 amino acids long. Germline lookup yields CDR1 SGHDT and CDR2 YYEEEE. With 4 bases removed from V and 5 bases from J, the gap between germline ends came to 10 bases. The CDR3 DNA is TGTGCCAGCAGCCCCCTAAATGACGAGCAGTACTTC. Translating gives CASSPLNDEQYF.

Relative to its sample, this clone is large. This chain connects TRBV9 to TRBJ1-4; D is unresolved. Germline CDR1 reads SGDLS; CDR2 reads YYNGEE. With 2 bases removed from V and 4 bases from J, the gap between germline ends came to 9 bases. The CDR3 loop spans 14 amino acids. The CDR3 DNA follows: TGTGCCAGCAGCGTTGGTATGGGTAATGAAAAACTGTTTTTT. It is translated as CASSVGMGNEKLFF.

This chain uses TRBV10-3 with TRBJ2-7; TRBD2 matches at 11 bases. V dropped 8 bases and J dropped 4; count of bases not matched to a gene: 7. The CDR3 contains 14 residues. From germline, CDR1 is ENHRY and CDR2 SYGVKD. CDR3 sequence (DNA): TGTGCCATCTCCCCTGGGACTAGCGGATACGAGCAGTACTTC. Translation gives CAISPGTSGYEQYF.

DNA for the CDR3: TGTGCCAGCAGTGTTTCACAAGGCGGAAACTATGGCTACACCTTC. Amino acids: CASSVSQGGNYGYTF. The chain joins TRBV27 to TRBJ1-2; unclear D gene. Looked up from germline, CDR1 is MNHEY and CDR2 is SMNVEV (reference sequence). This CDR3 has 15 residues. Trimming took 5 bases from V and 2 from J, leaving 15 bases between them.

This rearrangement joins TRBV9 to TRBJ1-1; no clear D. The CDR3 length is 17 residues. Germline V gives CDR1 SGDLS, CDR2 YYNGEE. V was shortened by 0 bases and J by 0 bases, with 15 bases between the two germline ends. CDR3 protein: CASSVGRTGSLNTEAFF. CDR3 sequence (DNA): TGTGCCAGCAGCGTAGGGAGGACGGGAAGCTTGAACACTGAAGCTTTCTTT.

The sample holds a few counts of this clone. V and J are TRBV5-5 and TRBJ2-7; TRBD2 might be the D (6 bases). The CDR3 contains 14 residues. Germline assignment: CDR1 SGHKS and CDR2 YYEKEE (reference sequence). V dropped 0 bases and J dropped 2 bases, with 9 bases sitting between them. The CDR3 sequence is CASSLASETYEQYF. The CDR3 DNA is TGTGCCAGCAGCTTGGCTAGCGAAACCTACGAGCAGTACTTC.

This clone was picked up a small number of times. This chain uses TRBV6-5 with TRBJ2-4; unclear D gene. Trimming cost V 6 bases and J 1 base, with 13 bases left between them. The germline V gene encodes CDR1 MNHEY and CDR2 SVGAGI. The CDR3 consists of 15 residues. The CDR3 loop reads CASRPSPLAKNIQYF. The DNA of the CDR3 is TGTGCCAGCAGACCCTCTCCTCTCGCCAAAAACATTCAGTACTTC.

This clone is large (0.1 to 1%) by share. The chain employs TRBV7-8 and TRBJ2-5, with D possibly matching TRBD2 (6 bases). V was trimmed by 3 bases and J by 2 bases, leaving 19 bases between them. The CDR3 runs to 17 residues. Germline V lookup: CDR1 SGHVS, CDR2 FQNEAQ. CDR3 amino acids: CASSLSGGTYLQETQYF. The CDR3 DNA reads TGTGCCAGCAGCTTGTCGGGCGGGACGTACCTTCAAGAGACCCAGTACTTC.

The chain carries TRBV2 and TRBJ2-1; TRBD2 is a possible D gene (6 bases). Trimming shortened V by 3 bases and J by 0 bases, and 9 bases separated the two germline ends. CDR1 is SNHLY and CDR2 is FYNNEI in the germline V gene. The CDR3 runs to 15 residues. For the CDR3, the DNA is TGTGCCAGCAGTGAGGGACTCAACTCCTACAATGAGCAGTTCTTC. This translates into CASSEGLNSYNEQFF.

The chain recombines TRBV2 with TRBJ2-2; D gene unclear. Germline assignment: CDR1 SNHLY and CDR2 FYNNEI. The CDR3 sequence is 14 residues long. V lost 2 bases and J 3 bases, leaving 7 bases between the germline ends. In DNA, the CDR3 is TGTGCCAGCAGTGAAATTGGGGACACCGGGGAGCTGTTTTTT. Its translation is CASSEIGDTGELFF.

This sequence joins TRBV7-9 and TRBJ2-5, with no clear D. V gave up 1 base and J gave up 5 bases, with 11 bases separating them. The CDR3 spans 14 residues. Per the germline V gene, CDR1 is SEHNR and CDR2 is FQNEAQ (reference sequence). As DNA, the CDR3 is TGTGCCAGCAGCTTAGGCGGTTTTCCTGAGACCCAGTACTTC. Translated, it gives CASSLGGFPETQYF.

The genes are TRBV6-5 and TRBJ1-3; D is perhaps TRBD1 (6 bases). Looked up from germline, CDR1 is MNHEY and CDR2 is SVGAGI. The V and J ends lost 0 bases and 6 bases respectively, with 12 bases between them. CDR3 length equals 15 residues. The DNA of the CDR3 is TGTGCCAGCAGTTACTCGAGGGCAGGGGAAAACACCATATATTTT. Encoded protein: CASSYSRAGENTIYF.

V is TRBV2 and J is TRBJ1-5; perhaps TRBD1 as D (6 bases). Germline CDR1 SNHLY, CDR2 FYNNEI. This CDR3 is built from 14 residues. V was clipped by 6 bases and J by 3 bases, with 12 bases between them. For the CDR3, the DNA is TGTGCCAGCAGGGAGGGGGGGACCAATCAGCCCCAGCATTTT. As protein: CASREGGTNQPQHF.

The chain recombines TRBV7-3 with TRBJ1-3; D gene ambiguous. Per the germline V gene, CDR1 is SGHTA and CDR2 is FQGTGA. Trimming took 1 base from V and 0 from J, leaving 7 bases between them. The CDR3 is made up of 15 amino acids. Written as DNA, the CDR3 is TGTGCCAGCAGCTTAAATCCGGCCTCTGGAAACACCATATATTTT. This gives the protein CASSLNPASGNTIYF.

The gene calls are TRBV18 and TRBJ2-5; D might be TRBD1 (6 bases). V lost 3 bases to trimming and J lost 1 base, with 12 bases between them. The CDR3 covers 15 residues. Germline V gene sequence: CDR1 KGHSH, CDR2 LQKENI. The CDR3 DNA reads TGTGCCAGCTCACCCCTCACAGGGACCCAAGAGACCCAGTACTTC. As protein: CASSPLTGTQETQYF.

The genes are TRBV3-1 (or the pseudogene TRBV3-2) and TRBJ1-2; 9 nucleotides align to TRBD1. Trimming took 4 bases from V and 0 from J; bases not matched to a gene: 3. The germline gives CDR1 LGHDT, CDR2 YNNKEL (reference sequence). The CDR3 has 15 residues. This CDR3 reads CASSPTGGSNYGYTF. In DNA, the CDR3 is TGTGCCAGCAGCCCTACAGGGGGCTCTAACTATGGCTACACCTTC.

The chain links TRBV19 to TRBJ1-1, with D uncertain. Trimming took off 9 bases at V and 4 bases at J, with 15 bases between the two ends. Per germline, CDR1 LNHDA and CDR2 SQIVND (reference sequence). The CDR3 consists of 13 residues. CDR3 region: CASLKDYSTEAFF. The CDR3 region has the DNA TGTGCCAGCCTGAAGGACTATAGCACTGAAGCTTTCTTT.

The V gene is TRBV29-1, the J gene TRBJ2-6; D remains unclear. The germline CDR1 and CDR2 sequences are SQVTM and ANQGSEA. The germline V and J ends were trimmed by 4 bases and 0 bases, with 10 bases remaining between them. This CDR3 region has 15 residues. CDR3 residues: CSVVSQSSGANVLTF. The CDR3 DNA follows: TGCAGCGTTGTTTCCCAGTCCTCTGGGGCCAACGTCCTGACTTTC.

The chain links TRBV30 to TRBJ1-5; the D is unclear. CDR3 length: 14 amino acids. Germline CDR1 is GTSNPN and CDR2 is SVGIG (reference sequence). V was shortened by 5 bases and J by 2 bases, with 13 bases between the two germline ends. CDR3 amino acids: CAWESGHGNQPQHF. CDR3 bases: TGTGCCTGGGAGTCAGGCCATGGCAATCAGCCCCAGCATTTT.

The J gene is TRBJ1-3, the V gene TRBV29-1; 12 nucleotides line up with TRBD1. Germline V gene sequence: CDR1 SQVTM, CDR2 ANQGSEA. With 5 bases clipped from V and 2 bases from J, the junction kept 7 bases outside the gene matches. CDR3 length: 16 amino acids. The CDR3 DNA reads TGCAGCGTTTCTCCGGGACAGGGGGCGGCTGGAAACACCATATATTTT. It specifies CSVSPGQGAAGNTIYF.

The V call is TRBV2, the J call TRBJ1-1; 8 nucleotides agree with TRBD1. Germline values: CDR1 SNHLY, CDR2 FYNNEI. The CDR3 runs to 15 residues. The trim removed 6 bases at V and 1 base at J, leaving 7 bases unmatched. CDR3 coding DNA: TGTGCCAGCAGGCTGTTCGGACAGGGGAACACTGAAGCTTTCTTT. Translation: CASRLFGQGNTEAFF.

The J gene is TRBJ1-4, the V gene TRBV18; D call uncertain. The CDR3 totals 14 residues. V lost 2 bases and J lost 8, with 12 bases in between. Germline-derived CDR1 and CDR2 are KGHSH and LQKENI. The CDR3 spells CASSPSWGDEKLFF. The DNA for the CDR3 is TGTGCCAGCTCACCATCTTGGGGAGACGAAAAACTGTTTTTT.

CDR3 DNA sequence: TGTGCCACCAGTGATTTGCAGGGGGTGAACACTGAAGCTTTCTTT. Translated: CATSDLQGVNTEAFF. This chain links TRBV24-1 with TRBJ1-1, with 7 bases aligning to TRBD1. J gave up 0 bases and V 0 bases, and 0 bases lay outside the gene matches. CDR1 is KGHDR and CDR2 is SFDVKD in the germline V gene. The CDR3 sequence is 15 residues long.

The chain joins TRBV9 to TRBJ2-5; the D gene is possibly TRBD2 (6 bases). V lost 4 bases and J 2 bases, leaving 12 bases between the germline ends. Per germline, CDR1 SGDLS and CDR2 YYNGEE. This CDR3 has 14 amino acids. The CDR3 coding sequence is TGTGCCAGCAGCCCAACGGGGACTCAAGAGACCCAGTACTTC. Its translation is CASSPTGTQETQYF. The full variable domain, completed using reference TRBV9 and TRBJ2-5, is DSGVTQTPKHLITATGQRVTLRCSPRSGDLSVYWYQQSLDQGLQFLIQYYNGEERAKGNILERFSAQQFPDLHSELNLSSLELGDSALYFCASSPTGTQETQYFGPGTRLLVL.

This clone has only one observation. The chain couples TRBV29-1 to TRBJ2-1, with 7 bases aligning to TRBD1. CDR3 size: 13 residues. CDR1 is SQVTM, CDR2 ANQGSEA, per germline. CDR3 sequence reads: CAATRGMGNEQFF. The CDR3 DNA is TGCGCAGCGACCAGGGGGATGGGGAATGAGCAGTTCTTC.

The J gene is TRBJ1-2, the V gene TRBV27, with TRBD1 matching 8 bases. J gave up 8 bases and V 4 bases, and 6 bases lay outside the gene matches. The CDR3 has 13 residues. CDR1 and CDR2 (germline): MNHEY, SMNVEV (reference sequence). The DNA of the CDR3 is TGTGCCAGCAGTTCCCAACCAGGGGGCGGCTACACCTTC. Translating it yields CASSSQPGGGYTF.

This clone was recorded a few times. The genes are TRBV7-8 and TRBJ1-6; perhaps TRBD1 as D (5 bases). Deletions cut 4 bases from V and 13 bases from J, with 11 bases between. There are 12 residues in the CDR3. Germline loops: CDR1 SGHVS, CDR2 FQNEAQ. CDR3 residues: CASSWDPGPLHF. In nucleotides, the CDR3 is TGTGCCAGCAGCTGGGACCCCGGGCCCCTCCACTTT.

The chain uses TRBV6-5 and TRBJ1-2; 8 nucleotides line up with TRBD1. Germline CDR1 MNHEY, CDR2 SVGAGI. The CDR3 contains 13 residues. Losses at the gene ends were 9 bases for V and 7 bases for J; bases not matched to a gene: 10. CDR3 region: CASIPGQDLGYTF. CDR3 DNA: TGTGCCAGTATACCGGGACAGGACCTTGGCTACACCTTC.

V gene TRBV15 combines with J gene TRBJ1-1; 10 bases line up with TRBD1. Per the germline V gene, CDR1 is LNHNV and CDR2 is YYDKDF (reference sequence). The CDR3 spans 17 residues. V was clipped by 2 bases and J by 5 bases; unmatched bases: 11. The CDR3 DNA follows: TGTGCCACCAGCAGACCACCGTTGACAGGGGGCAAGACTGAAGCTTTCTTT. This translates into CATSRPPLTGGKTEAFF.